The subject of this entry is one TCR beta chain. Its antigen is as yet unknown. The record originates from a study of PD-1 blockade in classical Hodgkin lymphoma. Whole-study results and caveats: Compared with healthy donors, newly diagnosed patients reportedly showed lower baseline TCR diversity. By C4D1, CD4+ diversity increased significantly, especially in complete responders. Patients with an early start, nivolumab under 1 year after ASCT, were excluded.

J gave up 6 bases and V 4 bases, and 7 bases lay outside the gene matches. Germline V gene data show CDR1 as MNHNS and CDR2 as SASEGT. CDR3 length: 15 residues. Each patient experienced a relapse that followed autologous stem cell transplantation, and brentuximab vedotin exposure varied. Relapsed/refractory classical Hodgkin lymphoma patients had complete, partial or progressive responses. Data came from immunoSEQ multiplex PCR; TCRdb stores just in-frame clones and leaves some out. The sample yields around 7,500 clones, about 76% seen once. The sample was peripheral blood mononuclear cells (PBMCs), taken before the second cycle of nivolumab. The receptor's source is a human donor with classical Hodgkin lymphoma. The V call is TRBV6-1, the J call TRBJ1-5; 9 bases map to TRBD1. CDR3 residues: CASSAQGQGLQPQHF. The CDR3 coding sequence is TGTGCCAGCAGTGCACAAGGACAGGGGCTTCAGCCCCAGCATTTT.